This T cell receptor (beta chain) was captured in a study of blood T cell repertoires in COVID-19 (dated by TCRdb to 2020 to 2022). Some background on the complete study: Collaborator samples came from the United States, Italy and Spain and covered acute and convalescent phases of COVID-19. The material from the prospective study consisted of cDNA or gDNA derived from T cells, B-cell-depleted T cells, or PBMCs. The dataset comprised deeply sampled blood TCRbeta repertoires from subjects exposed to, actively infected with, or recovered from COVID-19. A freely available public database, intended as a resource for researchers studying the immune response to SARS-CoV-2, is where the repertoires were released. Samples came from the ongoing ImmuneRACE study (first 160 participants) plus 1,254 subjects from 6 global collaborators. A de-identified subject ID, COVID-19 status, age in years and sex were almost always included in the sample metadata. Where available, HLA class I and class II types were taken from metadata supplied by the sample provider and were not determined by assay-based typing. On the study overall, not on this receptor specifically: The amount of clinical and demographic metadata varied by source and participant and was provided uncurated.

The germline V gene yields MRHNA for CDR1 and SNTAGT for CDR2. Its CDR3 holds 15 amino acids, cysteine through phenylalanine. Only the CDR3 DNA stays, 45 bases, in frame from base 1. V is pruned by 5 bases and J by 1 base, leaving 7 bases of the junction without a gene match. As to this clone: Its recognized antigen is unknown. One base away there is no much larger clone; base qualities are not given.

Collaborating institutions collected whole blood in K2EDTA tubes following their own protocols. For TCRbeta analysis, collaborators shipped samples in one of three forms: frozen whole blood, isolated PBMCs, or DNA extracted from either of those sample types. TCRbeta CDR3 regions were amplified from genomic DNA by means of the immunoSEQ Assay, a bias-controlled multiplex PCR. Regarding the original processing steps: Within the assay, amplification of reference gene primers was used to estimate how many nucleated cells each sample contained. To quantify the absolute abundance of each unique TCRbeta CDR3 rearrangement, sequence reads were collapsed and filtered. For each sample, productive Simpson clonality was calculated as the square root of Simpson's diversity index over productive rearrangements. TCRdb mirrors the immuneACCESS table, restricted to in-frame sequences. Some clones are absent from its copies; in checked studies, under half trace to an unresolved V gene, and the reason for the others is unknown. That table is the source of V, J and clone size, and D and trimming were worked out from the DNA. The sample has 40,000 to 50,000 clones on record, 88% of them singletons. The top ten hold about 4.6% of the sample.

Material for sequencing was peripheral blood. This TCR was recovered from a human donor in a cohort sampled during active COVID-19. Recombination connected TRBV6-4 to TRBJ2-7, with TRBD2 matching 8 junction bases. CDR3 region: CASSTIAGPSYEQYF. The nucleotide sequence reads TGTGCCAGCAGTACTATAGCGGGGCCTTCCTACGAGCAGTACTTC.